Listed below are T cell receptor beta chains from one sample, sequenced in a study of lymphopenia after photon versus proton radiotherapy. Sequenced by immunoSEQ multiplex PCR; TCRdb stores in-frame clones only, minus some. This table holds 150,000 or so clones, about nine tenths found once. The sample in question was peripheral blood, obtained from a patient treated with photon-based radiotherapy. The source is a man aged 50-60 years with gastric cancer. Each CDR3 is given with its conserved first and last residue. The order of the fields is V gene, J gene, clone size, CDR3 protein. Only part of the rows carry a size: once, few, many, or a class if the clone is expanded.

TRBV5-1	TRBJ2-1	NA	CASSFRREGTYNEQFF
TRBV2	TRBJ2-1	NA	CASSEDDSGLFSSYNEQFF
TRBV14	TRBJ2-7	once	CASSQDGTGIREQYF
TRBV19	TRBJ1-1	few	CASGTGTEAFF
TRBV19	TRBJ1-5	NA	CASRLQGTGNQPQHF
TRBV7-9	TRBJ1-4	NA	CASNDFLREKLFF
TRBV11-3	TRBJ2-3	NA	CASSSRSKADTQYF
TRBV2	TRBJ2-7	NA	CASSEFSLEGGRGSYEQYF
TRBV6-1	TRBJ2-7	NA	CASRVRGGVYEQYF
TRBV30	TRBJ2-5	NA	CAWTAPDRQETQYF
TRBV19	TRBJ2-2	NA	CASTTVLGQNTGELFF
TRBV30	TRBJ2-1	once	CAWSVERGPAEQFF
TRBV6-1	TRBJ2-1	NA	CASSVGTLGYNEQFF
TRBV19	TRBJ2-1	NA	CATRTSGRGDEQFF
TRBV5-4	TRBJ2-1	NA	CASSLAGGAVNEQFF
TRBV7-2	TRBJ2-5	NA	CASSLARTGGLETQYF
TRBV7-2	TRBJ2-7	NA	CASSDPGLAGGSYEQYF
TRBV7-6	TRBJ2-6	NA	CASSPRGGGFAGANVLTF
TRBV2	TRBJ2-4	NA	CASSEELIQGGNIQYF
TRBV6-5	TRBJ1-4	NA	CASSYLPGQQNEKLFF